The rows below give T cell receptor beta chains drawn from one sample of a study of CD8 T cells in ankylosing spondylitis. TCRdb re-called the 5' RACE reads through MiXCR, storing one row per CDR3 protein. This sample has about 150,000 distinct CDR3 sequences, with around 43% found just once. Sequencing input: synovial fluid, either unsorted or a sorted T cell fraction (not recorded which). The receptors stem from a male donor with ankylosing spondylitis. The CDR3 runs from the conserved cysteine through the conserved F or W. The D gene is left open where the match is weak. Not every row has a clone size; where given, it reads once, few, many or a size class.

clone size: .
V gene: TRBV5-5
D gene: .
J gene: TRBJ1-2
CDR3 protein: CASSWWTELYGYTF
CDR3 DNA: TGTGCCAGCAGCTGGTGGACAGAGCTCTATGGCTACACCTTC

clone size: once
V gene: TRBV12-5
D gene: TRBD2
J gene: TRBJ2-7
CDR3 protein: CASGLVDLAGGEISYEQYF
CDR3 DNA: TGTGCTAGTGGTTTGGTAGACCTAGCGGGGGGAGAGATCTCCTACGAGCAGTACTTC

clone size: .
V gene: TRBV15
D gene: TRBD1
J gene: TRBJ2-1
CDR3 protein: CATSRALDRDNEQFF
CDR3 DNA: TGTGCCACCAGCAGAGCCCTGGACAGGGACAATGAGCAGTTCTTC

clone size: .
V gene: TRBV13
D gene: .
J gene: TRBJ1-1
CDR3 protein: CASSEENTEAFF
CDR3 DNA: TGTGCCAGCAGCGAAGAGAACACTGAAGCTTTCTTT

clone size: few
V gene: TRBV11-1
D gene: TRBD1
J gene: TRBJ1-2
CDR3 protein: CASSSGQREGNFYGYTF
CDR3 DNA: TGTGCCAGCAGCTCGGGACAGCGAGAGGGGAACTTCTATGGCTACACCTTC

clone size: few
V gene: TRBV5-6
D gene: TRBD2
J gene: TRBJ2-2
CDR3 protein: CASSPGTSGGYTGELFF
CDR3 DNA: TGTGCCAGCAGCCCGGGGACTAGCGGGGGCTACACCGGGGAGCTGTTTTTT

clone size: .
V gene: TRBV4-1
D gene: .
J gene: TRBJ1-5
CDR3 protein: CASSQDPEYGPQHF
CDR3 DNA: TGCGCCAGCAGCCAAGATCCCGAGTATGGACCCCAGCATTTT

clone size: .
V gene: TRBV4-2
D gene: TRBD2
J gene: TRBJ2-3
CDR3 protein: CASSQGLAGGPSTDTQYF
CDR3 DNA: TGTGCCAGCAGCCAAGGACTAGCGGGAGGGCCTAGCACAGATACGCAGTATTTT

clone size: .
V gene: TRBV3-1
D gene: TRBD2
J gene: TRBJ2-1
CDR3 protein: CASSQDASTSGGGNEQFF
CDR3 DNA: TGTGCCAGCAGCCAAGACGCCTCCACTAGCGGGGGGGGCAATGAGCAGTTCTTC

clone size: .
V gene: TRBV20-1
D gene: TRBD1
J gene: TRBJ1-2
CDR3 protein: CSASGGQGVSYGYTF
CDR3 DNA: TGCAGTGCTAGCGGGGGACAGGGGGTTTCCTATGGCTACACCTTC

clone size: .
V gene: TRBV4-2
D gene: TRBD2
J gene: TRBJ2-7
CDR3 protein: CASSQDRGLARNYEQYF
CDR3 DNA: TGTGCCAGCAGCCAAGATAGGGGACTAGCGAGGAACTACGAGCAGTACTTC

clone size: many
V gene: TRBV5-6
D gene: .
J gene: TRBJ2-7
CDR3 protein: CASSAAWQGSSYEQYF
CDR3 DNA: TGTGCCAGCAGCGCAGCTTGGCAGGGTAGCTCCTACGAGCAGTACTTC

clone size: .
V gene: TRBV4-1
D gene: .
J gene: TRBJ2-6
CDR3 protein: CASSLQGEGSGANVLTF
CDR3 DNA: TGCGCCAGCAGCTTACAGGGGGAGGGGTCTGGGGCCAACGTCCTGACTTTC

clone size: .
V gene: TRBV12-3/TRBV12-4
D gene: .
J gene: TRBJ2-1
CDR3 protein: CASSLWRGGDEQFF
CDR3 DNA: TGTGCCAGCAGCCTCTGGAGGGGTGGCGATGAGCAGTTCTTC

clone size: .
V gene: TRBV11-2
D gene: .
J gene: TRBJ2-7
CDR3 protein: CASSPRKESSYEQYF
CDR3 DNA: TGTGCCAGCAGCCCTCGTAAAGAGAGCTCCTACGAGCAGTACTTC

clone size: few
V gene: TRBV2
D gene: .
J gene: TRBJ2-7
CDR3 protein: CASRLRPLVEYEQYF
CDR3 DNA: TGTGCCAGCAGGCTCAGGCCCTTGGTAGAATACGAGCAGTACTTC

clone size: .
V gene: TRBV12-3/TRBV12-4
D gene: TRBD2
J gene: TRBJ2-5
CDR3 protein: CASSFKQLAGGPRETQYF
CDR3 DNA: TGTGCCAGCAGTTTCAAACAACTAGCGGGAGGGCCTCGTGAGACCCAGTACTTC

clone size: few
V gene: TRBV12-3/TRBV12-4
D gene: .
J gene: TRBJ2-7
CDR3 protein: CASTKTDGGSYEQYF
CDR3 DNA: TGTGCCAGCACCAAAACCGACGGGGGATCCTACGAGCAGTACTTC

clone size: .
V gene: TRBV20-1
D gene: .
J gene: TRBJ1-6
CDR3 protein: CSGHRVTYNSPLHF
CDR3 DNA: TGCAGTGGCCACAGGGTTACCTATAATTCACCCCTCCACTTT

clone size: .
V gene: TRBV7-9
D gene: TRBD2
J gene: TRBJ2-1
CDR3 protein: CASSLASGRANEQFF
CDR3 DNA: TGTGCCAGCAGCTTAGCGAGCGGGAGGGCCAATGAGCAGTTCTTC

clone size: .
V gene: TRBV11-1
D gene: .
J gene: TRBJ2-7
CDR3 protein: CASSPQGNYEQYF
CDR3 DNA: TGTGCCAGCAGCCCTCAGGGTAACTACGAGCAGTACTTC

clone size: .
V gene: TRBV12-3/TRBV12-4
D gene: .
J gene: TRBJ1-2
CDR3 protein: CASSLRGRGRGGYTF
CDR3 DNA: TGTGCCAGCAGTTTACGCGGCAGGGGAAGGGGAGGCTACACCTTC

clone size: .
V gene: TRBV7-9
D gene: TRBD2
J gene: TRBJ2-1
CDR3 protein: CASSPGLGILSVQFF
CDR3 DNA: TGTGCCAGCAGCCCGGGACTAGGGATTCTTAGTGTGCAGTTCTTC

clone size: .
V gene: TRBV9
D gene: .
J gene: TRBJ1-1
CDR3 protein: CASSVGEGPLGTEAFF
CDR3 DNA: TGTGCCAGCAGCGTAGGGGAGGGACCCCTGGGCACTGAAGCTTTCTTT

clone size: few
V gene: TRBV11-1
D gene: .
J gene: TRBJ1-1
CDR3 protein: CASSLATGWSTEAFF
CDR3 DNA: TGTGCCAGCAGCTTAGCGACGGGGTGGAGCACTGAAGCTTTCTTT

clone size: few
V gene: TRBV9
D gene: TRBD2
J gene: TRBJ2-1
CDR3 protein: CASSNSPSGRNNEQFF
CDR3 DNA: TGTGCCAGCAGCAACAGCCCTAGCGGGAGAAACAATGAGCAGTTCTTC

clone size: few
V gene: TRBV28
D gene: .
J gene: TRBJ1-4
CDR3 protein: CASSLQGGELFF
CDR3 DNA: TGTGCCAGCAGTTTGCAGGGTGGGGAACTGTTTTTT

clone size: .
V gene: TRBV5-1
D gene: .
J gene: TRBJ1-1
CDR3 protein: CASSLEVSMNTEAFF
CDR3 DNA: TGCGCCAGCAGCTTGGAGGTTTCCATGAACACTGAAGCTTTCTTT

clone size: .
V gene: TRBV3-1
D gene: TRBD2
J gene: TRBJ2-1
CDR3 protein: CASSSERGGYNEQFF
CDR3 DNA: TGTGCCAGCAGCTCCGAGCGGGGGGGGTACAATGAGCAGTTCTTC

clone size: .
V gene: TRBV20-1
D gene: TRBD2
J gene: TRBJ2-1
CDR3 protein: CSARDLVLAGVVEQFF
CDR3 DNA: TGCAGTGCTAGAGATCTTGTACTAGCGGGAGTCGTTGAGCAGTTCTTC

clone size: many
V gene: TRBV7-8
D gene: .
J gene: TRBJ2-3
CDR3 protein: CASSSSVFRTDTQYF
CDR3 DNA: TGTGCCAGCAGCTCGTCGGTCTTTCGCACAGATACGCAGTATTTT

clone size: .
V gene: TRBV5-1
D gene: .
J gene: TRBJ2-3
CDR3 protein: CASSFYGTQYF
CDR3 DNA: TGCGCCAGCAGCTTCTACGGCACGCAGTATTTT

clone size: .
V gene: TRBV7-6
D gene: .
J gene: TRBJ2-6
CDR3 protein: CASSLEASLSGANVLTF
CDR3 DNA: TGTGCCAGCAGCTTAGAGGCCAGCCTCTCTGGGGCCAACGTCCTGACTTTC

clone size: .
V gene: TRBV5-8
D gene: .
J gene: TRBJ2-3
CDR3 protein: CASSLLPAPDTQYF
CDR3 DNA: TGTGCCAGCAGCTTGCTACCGGCCCCCGATACGCAGTATTTT

clone size: few
V gene: TRBV20-1
D gene: .
J gene: TRBJ2-5
CDR3 protein: CSAARRKTQYF
CDR3 DNA: TGCAGTGCCGCGCGGAGGAAGACCCAGTACTTC